This T cell receptor beta chain was sequenced in a study of T-cell reconstitution after alpha-beta-depleted transplantation in children. The TCRbeta library was prepared with unique molecular identifiers. MiXCR, applied by TCRdb to the PCR reads, yields one record per CDR3 protein. The sample lists more than 85,000 distinct CDR3 sequences, about 9.3% seen once, with approximately 7.9% in the top ten. This clonotype was counted many times. The clonotype originates from a human donor who donated a stem cell graft to a child with acute lymphoblastic leukemia. The sample consisted of PBMCs from the stem cell graft donor, taken from the stem cell graft.

The CDR3 sequence: CASSLRTRAAQTQYF. As DNA, the CDR3 is TGTGCCAGCAGCCTCCGCACACGGGCGGCACAGACCCAGTACTTC. The chain joins TRBV2 to TRBJ2-5; D remains ambiguous. With 6 bases removed from V and 6 bases from J, the gap between germline ends came to 20 bases. The CDR3 sequence is 15 residues long. Germline CDR1 SNHLY, CDR2 FYNNEI.